The 5 T cell receptor beta chains reported below all come from one sample, sequenced in a study of CXCR3-negative and CXCR3-positive naive CD8 T cells. The libraries of TRB cDNA were prepared using 5' RACE with UMI labels. Using the 5' RACE reads, TCRdb records one entry per CDR3 protein without DNA. Recorded for this sample: 100,000 to 150,000 distinct CDR3 sequences. The source material was naive CXCR3- CD8+ T cells from blood. Subset indicated: CD45RO-CCR7+CD27+CD95- naive CD8+ T cells lacking CXCR3 (TNR3-). These receptors came from a human donor in good health. Some clones in this sample may be carry-over from other donors' samples.

The chain couples TRBV7-8 to TRBJ2-3. Germline-derived CDR1 and CDR2 are SGHVS and FQNEAQ. The length of the CDR3 is 14 residues. This CDR3 reads CASSHHGGTDTQYF.

The genes are TRBV7-9 and TRBJ2-7; TCRdb's D gene call, TRBD1, goes unchecked for lack of DNA. This CDR3 spans 14 amino acids. Germline V gene data show CDR1 as SEHNR and CDR2 as FQNEAQ (reference sequence). CDR3 loop: CASSSPRRPNEQYF.

The V gene is TRBV7-9, the J gene TRBJ1-2; as DNA is missing, the TRBD1 call by TCRdb cannot be tested. Per germline, CDR1 SEHNR and CDR2 FQNEAQ (reference sequence). CDR3 length: 14 residues. CDR3 amino acids: CASSLAGNHYGYTF.

The chain carries TRBV28 and TRBJ2-5; without DNA, the TCRdb call of TRBD2 cannot be checked. Per the germline V gene, CDR1 is MDHEN and CDR2 is SYDVKM. The CDR3 runs to 17 residues. This CDR3 is CASSHRTSGSGQETQYF.

The V gene is TRBV12-3 or TRBV12-4, the J gene TRBJ1-2; as DNA is missing, the TRBD1 call by TCRdb cannot be tested. This CDR3 spans 15 amino acids. CDR3 amino acids: CASSFGTGGSDGYTF.